Reported below is one TCR beta chain. The antigen remains undetermined. The source of the sample is a study of T cell responses to AZD1222 COVID-19 vaccine. Study context: Second doses that came at about 4 or about 12 weeks were put together.

The CDR3 is 15 amino acids. V was shortened by 0 bases and J by 4 bases, with 11 bases between the two germline ends. Germline values: CDR1 SGDLS, CDR2 YYNGEE. Assay used: immunoSEQ multiplex PCR; TCRdb lists only in-frame clones, some missing. The sample holds approximately 60,000 clones, over 70% seen once. Study conclusions and caveats: Unmutated variant regions are reportedly targeted by nearly half of spike-specific TCRs. Regions 160-218 and 743-854 dominated among vaccine-associated CD4 TCRs spanning spike. Clonal diversity was possibly underestimated, and the donors were mostly white British, with more females.

The source is an adult in good health. The V gene is TRBV9, the J gene TRBJ1-5; D is perhaps TRBD1 (5 bases). The sequences come from peripheral blood, collected on day 0 of AZD1222 vaccination. The CDR3, as DNA: TGTGCCAGCAGCGTAGAGGGCGGGGGAAATCAGCCCCAGCATTTT. It encodes CASSVEGGGNQPQHF.